Listed here are 8 T cell receptor beta chains from one sample, sequenced in a study of PD-1 blockade in classical Hodgkin lymphoma. No patient escaped relapse after autologous stem cell transplantation, and brentuximab vedotin exposure varied. Sequenced by immunoSEQ multiplex PCR; TCRdb stores in-frame clones only, minus some. In the table there are tens of thousands of clones, 88% of which are singletons. The sequencing here drew on peripheral blood mononuclear cells (PBMCs), taken at baseline. These receptors all come from a human donor with classical Hodgkin lymphoma.

The rearrangement links TRBV6-5 to TRBJ2-6; unclear D gene. V was shortened by 5 bases and J by 1 base, with 9 bases between the two germline ends. The CDR3 sequence is 15 residues long. Germline-derived CDR1 and CDR2 are MNHEY and SVGAGI. This CDR3 is CASSPLGSGANVLTF. In nucleotides, the CDR3 is TGTGCCAGCAGTCCCCTCGGGTCTGGGGCCAACGTCCTGACTTTC.

This sequence joins TRBV27 and TRBJ1-1; D not certain. V lost 3 bases to trimming and J lost 1 base, with 15 bases between them. The CDR3 spans 16 residues. Per the germline V gene, CDR1 is MNHEY and CDR2 is SMNVEV (reference sequence). The CDR3 DNA follows: TGTGCCAGCAGTTTTCTACAGAGCCATACGAACACTGAAGCTTTCTTT. Translated, it gives CASSFLQSHTNTEAFF.

The chain links TRBV6-1 to TRBJ1-1; a weak D match, TRBD1 (5 bases). CDR1 MNHNS and CDR2 SASEGT come from the germline V gene. Trimming took off 2 bases at V and 3 bases at J, with 13 bases between the two ends. The CDR3 runs 15 residues. CDR3 DNA sequence: TGTGCCAGCAGTGAAAGAGGACAACAGGACACTGAAGCTTTCTTT. This sequence encodes CASSERGQQDTEAFF.

The chain carries TRBV28 and TRBJ2-1; 9 bases line up with TRBD2. The CDR3 has 16 residues. Germline CDR1 and CDR2: MDHEN and SYDVKM. V gave up 3 bases and J gave up 7 bases; unmatched junction bases: 10. CDR3 amino acids: CASSFYGRGGQNEQFF. The CDR3 coding sequence is TGTGCCAGCAGTTTCTATGGGCGGGGGGGCCAAAATGAGCAGTTCTTC. Drawing the rest from reference TRBV28 and TRBJ2-1, the complete variable domain is DVKVTQSSRYLVKRTGEKVFLECVQDMDHENMFWYRQDPGLGLRLIYFSYDVKMKEKGDIPEGYSVSREKKERFSLILESASTNQTSMYLCASSFYGRGGQNEQFFGPGTRLTVL.

The V and J genes are TRBV28 and TRBJ1-2; D is perhaps TRBD1 (6 bases). Between the trimmed V and J ends, which lost 8 bases and 2 bases, there was a span of 15 bases. The CDR3 covers 14 residues. Germline V lookup: CDR1 MDHEN, CDR2 SYDVKM. CDR3 residues: CASFRMGGNYGYTF. The CDR3 DNA sequence: TGTGCCAGCTTTAGGATGGGGGGCAACTATGGCTACACCTTC.

The chain links TRBV19 to TRBJ1-3, with D perhaps TRBD1 (6 bases). V lost 5 bases, J lost 1 base, and 15 bases lay in between. This CDR3 is 16 amino acids long. Germline CDR1 LNHDA, CDR2 SQIVND (reference sequence). The CDR3 nucleotides are TGTGCCAGTAGTCCCCCCAGGGGAAGGTCTGGAAACACCATATATTTT. Translated, it gives CASSPPRGRSGNTIYF.

The chain uses TRBV28 and TRBJ1-5; D is possibly TRBD1 (5 bases). CDR3 length equals 14 residues. The germline V gene encodes CDR1 MDHEN and CDR2 SYDVKM. V was cut by 10 bases and J by 0 bases, with 13 bases left in between. The CDR3 DNA follows: TGTGCCACCACGACAGCTTATAGCAATCAGCCCCAGCATTTT. It yields the protein CATTTAYSNQPQHF.

The V and J genes are TRBV11-3 and TRBJ1-1; 9 bases align to TRBD1. Germline lookup yields CDR1 SGHNT and CDR2 YENEEA. There are 12 residues in the CDR3. V dropped 4 bases and J dropped 12; count of bases not matched to a gene: 6. As DNA, the CDR3 is TGTGCCAGCAGCTCGTCCGGACAGGGGCCTTTCTTT. It specifies CASSSSGQGPFF.